The 20 T cell receptor beta chains listed next were all sequenced from one sample in a study of T cell changes during pregnancy in multiple sclerosis. Assay used: immunoSEQ multiplex PCR; TCRdb lists only in-frame clones, some missing. The repertoire includes about 70,000 clones, about 90% of them detected once, and 0.29% sits in the top ten. The source material was CD4+ T cells from peripheral blood mononuclear cells, sampled after pregnancy. The receptors were sampled from a female donor with multiple sclerosis, enrolled in a pregnancy study.

The chain is built from TRBV6-1 and TRBJ1-5, with D hard to call. This CDR3 contains 14 residues. Trimming took 3 bases from V and 2 from J, leaving 8 bases between them. CDR1 is MNHNS and CDR2 is SASEGT in the germline V gene. This chain's CDR3 is CASSDGGRNQPQHF. As DNA, the CDR3 is TGTGCCAGCAGTGATGGAGGACGCAATCAGCCCCAGCATTTT.

This chain uses TRBV2 with TRBJ2-3, with 7 bases fitting TRBD2. The CDR3 sequence is 14 residues long. The germline V gene encodes CDR1 SNHLY and CDR2 FYNNEI. J lost 3 bases, V lost 4 bases, and 4 bases had no gene match. The CDR3 nucleotides read TGTGCCAGCAGTGGGGCTAGCGGTACAGATACGCAGTATTTT. Translated, it gives CASSGASGTDTQYF.

V usage is TRBV7-9 and J usage is TRBJ1-4; D possibly corresponds to TRBD1 (5 bases). The CDR3 length is 18 residues. The V gene's germline CDR1 is SEHNR and CDR2 FQNEAQ (reference sequence). V was cut by 4 bases and J by 4 bases, with 22 bases left in between. The CDR3 DNA sequence: TGTGCCAGCAGCTACTTGGTGGGGCCGGCCGGAAATAATGAAAAACTGTTTTTT. Its protein product is CASSYLVGPAGNNEKLFF.

The rearrangement uses TRBV11-1 and TRBJ2-2; a possible D gene is TRBD2 (5 bases). V dropped 2 bases and J dropped 0 bases, with 10 bases sitting between them. Germline assignment: CDR1 SGHAT and CDR2 FQDESV (reference sequence). CDR3 length: 16 amino acids. CDR3 region: CASSLSGFPNTGELFF. DNA of the CDR3: TGTGCCAGCAGCTTAAGCGGTTTCCCGAACACCGGGGAGCTGTTTTTT.

This rearrangement joins TRBV7-2 to TRBJ1-5; the D is unclear. CDR1 is SGHTA and CDR2 is FQGNSA in the germline V gene. The CDR3 loop spans 13 amino acids. The V gene lost 2 bases and the J gene lost 4 bases, with 6 bases spanning the gap. CDR3 in amino acids: CASSLSGNQPQHF. DNA for the CDR3: TGTGCCAGCAGCTTAAGCGGAAATCAGCCCCAGCATTTT.

This sequence joins TRBV5-1 and TRBJ2-7; 9 bases match TRBD1. CDR1 and CDR2 from the germline V gene are SGHRS and YFSETQ. Trimming cost V 4 bases and J 5 bases; bases outside gene matches: 7. The CDR3 loop spans 14 amino acids. The CDR3 region is CASSPNRGLHEQYF. CDR3 nucleotide sequence: TGCGCCAGCAGCCCCAACAGGGGGCTCCACGAGCAGTACTTC.

The chain uses TRBV9 and TRBJ1-2; TRBD1 matches 7 bases. Per the germline V gene, CDR1 is SGDLS and CDR2 is YYNGEE. This CDR3 contains 14 residues. V lost 2 bases, J lost 3 bases, and 4 bases stayed unmatched. CDR3 sequence reads: CASSVGQWDYGYTF. Written as DNA, the CDR3 is TGTGCCAGCAGCGTGGGACAGTGGGACTATGGCTACACCTTC.

This sequence joins TRBV9 and TRBJ1-1, with unresolved D. Germline CDR1 and CDR2: SGDLS and YYNGEE. The V and J ends lost 0 bases and 0 bases respectively, with 9 bases between them. The CDR3 contains 15 residues. The CDR3 loop is CASSVGTGVNTEAFF. As DNA, the CDR3 is TGTGCCAGCAGCGTAGGAACGGGTGTGAACACTGAAGCTTTCTTT.

The chain joins TRBV5-1 to TRBJ1-2; 7 positions agree with TRBD1. The germline V gene encodes CDR1 SGHRS and CDR2 YFSETQ. There are 13 residues in the CDR3. V lost 4 bases, J lost 6 bases, and 6 bases stayed unmatched. CDR3 in DNA: TGCGCCAGCAGCCGGGCCACAGGGGATGGCTACACCTTC. This translates into CASSRATGDGYTF. Full variable domain (remainder filled in from reference TRBV5-1 and TRBJ1-2): KAGVTQTPRYLIKTRGQQVTLSCSPISGHRSVSWYQQTPGQGLQFLFEYFSETQRNKGNFPGRFSGRQFSNSRSEMNVSTLELGDSALYLCASSRATGDGYTFGSGTRLTVV.

This clone was observed a single time. This chain links TRBV6-5 with TRBJ1-1; TRBD1 is a possible D gene (6 bases). CDR3 length: 15 residues. Germline CDR1 is MNHEY and CDR2 is SVGAGI. Trimming removed 2 bases at V and 6 bases at J, with 16 bases between. CDR3 in amino acids: CASSYSGGMGPEAFF. The CDR3 DNA is TGTGCCAGCAGTTACAGCGGGGGCATGGGCCCTGAAGCTTTCTTT.

The genes are TRBV14 and TRBJ1-3; 9 bases are shared with TRBD1. The CDR3 has 16 amino acids. CDR1 and CDR2 from the germline V gene are SGHDN and FVKESK. Trimming cost V 4 bases and J 3 bases; bases outside gene matches: 7. The CDR3 here is CASSPAGQGGGNTIYF. The CDR3 DNA is TGTGCCAGCAGCCCCGCGGGACAGGGAGGTGGAAACACCATATATTTT.

CDR3 amino acids: CASSFWTADYEQYF. The CDR3 nucleotides read TGTGCCAGCAGCTTTTGGACAGCCGACTACGAGCAGTACTTC. This rearrangement joins TRBV7-9 to TRBJ2-7; the D gene is possibly TRBD1 (6 bases). The ends were cut back, 3 bases at V and 3 bases at J, with 12 bases in the middle. Germline CDR1 reads SEHNR; CDR2 reads FQNEAQ (reference sequence). The CDR3 is 14 amino acids.

The V call is TRBV28, the J call TRBJ2-5; 11 bases map to TRBD2. The CDR3 sequence is 19 residues long. From germline, CDR1 is MDHEN and CDR2 SYDVKM. The V segment lost 4 bases and the J segment 1 base; nucleotides outside the gene matches: 14. DNA for the CDR3: TGTGCCAGCAGTTGGGGGGCCTTTAGACTAGCGGGAAGCCAAGAGACCCAGTACTTC. Translation gives CASSWGAFRLAGSQETQYF.

The gene calls are TRBV5-1 and TRBJ2-7; 11 bases map to TRBD1. J was trimmed by 3 bases and V by 4 bases; bases with no gene match: 3. This CDR3 is built from 14 residues. Germline CDR1 and CDR2: SGHRS and YFSETQ. This CDR3 reads CASSAGQGDYEQYF. The CDR3 DNA reads as TGCGCCAGCAGCGCGGGACAGGGGGACTACGAGCAGTACTTC.

V and J are TRBV18 and TRBJ2-2; possible D gene TRBD1, 7 bases. CDR1 and CDR2 (germline): KGHSH, LQKENI. V was trimmed by 6 bases and J by 4 bases, leaving 12 bases between them. The CDR3 runs 14 residues. In nucleotides, the CDR3 is TGTGCCAGCTCCCCTCAGGGGGGCACCGGGGAGCTGTTTTTT. This translates into CASSPQGGTGELFF. The variable domain in full, with the rest retrieved from reference TRBV18 and TRBJ2-2, is NAGVMQNPRHLVRRRGQEARLRCSPMKGHSHVYWYRQLPEEGLKFMVYLQKENIIDESGMPKERFSAEFPKEGPSILRIQQVVRGDSAAYFCASSPQGGTGELFFGEGSRLTVL.

The chain links TRBV19 to TRBJ2-7; the match to TRBD1 covers 7 bases. The J segment lost 6 bases and the V segment lost 8 bases, leaving 16 bases of the junction unmatched. The CDR3 length is 15 residues. The germline V gene encodes CDR1 LNHDA and CDR2 SQIVND (reference sequence). The CDR3 reads CASAASSGRGSEQYF. The CDR3 bases are TGTGCCAGTGCTGCAAGTTCGGGCAGGGGGTCCGAGCAGTACTTC.

V is TRBV4-1 and J is TRBJ1-3; TRBD1 is a possible D gene (5 bases). With 1 base removed from V and 0 bases from J, the gap between germline ends came to 7 bases. CDR1 MGHRA and CDR2 YSYEKL come from the germline V gene. CDR3 length: 15 residues. Here the CDR3 DNA reads TGCGCCAGCAGCCAAGGACAGAGCTCTGGAAACACCATATATTTT. Translated, it gives CASSQGQSSGNTIYF.

The chain couples TRBV5-1 to TRBJ2-7; 10 positions agree with TRBD2. The CDR3 runs 16 residues. Trimming at V came to 3 bases and at J to 2 bases, leaving 8 bases not matched to a gene. CDR1 SGHRS and CDR2 YFSETQ come from the germline V gene. The CDR3 DNA sequence: TGCGCCAGCAGCTGGGGGCCTAGCGGGAGTACCTACGAGCAGTACTTC. Encoded protein: CASSWGPSGSTYEQYF.

The rearrangement uses TRBV2 and TRBJ1-6; TRBD1 aligns across 9 bases. This CDR3 contains 14 residues. V lost 7 bases, J lost 12 bases, and 10 bases stayed unmatched. Germline assignment: CDR1 SNHLY and CDR2 FYNNEI. The CDR3, as DNA: TGTGCCAGCACCGATAAGGACAGGGGCCGACCCCTCCACTTT. It specifies CASTDKDRGRPLHF.

The rearrangement links TRBV9 to TRBJ2-5; 14 bases are shared with TRBD2. Germline V gene lookup returns CDR1 SGDLS and CDR2 YYNGEE. This CDR3 is 18 amino acids long. Trimming removed 0 bases from V and 1 base from J; junction bases left unmatched: 5. DNA of the CDR3: TGTGCCAGCAGCGTAGGACTAGCGGGAGGGCCCGTCCAAGAGACCCAGTACTTC. Its protein product is CASSVGLAGGPVQETQYF.